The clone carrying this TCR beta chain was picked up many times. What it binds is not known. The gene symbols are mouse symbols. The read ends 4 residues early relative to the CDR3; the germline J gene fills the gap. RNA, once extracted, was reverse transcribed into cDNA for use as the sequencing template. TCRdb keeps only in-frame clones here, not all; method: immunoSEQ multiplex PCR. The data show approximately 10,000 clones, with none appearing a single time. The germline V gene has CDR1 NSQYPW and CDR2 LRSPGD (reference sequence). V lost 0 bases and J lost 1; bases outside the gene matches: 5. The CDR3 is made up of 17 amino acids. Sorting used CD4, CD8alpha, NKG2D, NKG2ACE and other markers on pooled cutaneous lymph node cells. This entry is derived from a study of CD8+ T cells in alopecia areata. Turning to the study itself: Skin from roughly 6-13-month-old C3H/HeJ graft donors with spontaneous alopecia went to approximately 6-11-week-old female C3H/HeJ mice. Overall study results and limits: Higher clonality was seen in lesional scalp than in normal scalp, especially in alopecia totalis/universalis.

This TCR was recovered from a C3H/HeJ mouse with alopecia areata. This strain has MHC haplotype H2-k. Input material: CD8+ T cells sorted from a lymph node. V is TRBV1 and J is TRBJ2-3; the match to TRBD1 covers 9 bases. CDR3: CTCSADGQGQGAETLYF. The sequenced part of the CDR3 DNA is TGCACCTGCAGTGCAGATGGACAGGGGCAGGGTGCAGAA.